This T cell receptor (beta chain) was documented in a study of blood T cell repertoires in COVID-19 (dated by TCRdb to the early 2020s). For context, the study as a whole: The collaborator samples originated in the United States, Italy and Spain and spanned the acute and convalescent phases of COVID-19. The material from the prospective study consisted of cDNA or gDNA derived from T cells, B-cell-depleted T cells, or PBMCs. Subjects who had been exposed to COVID-19, were actively infected with it, or had recovered from it provided the deeply sampled blood TCRbeta repertoires that made up the dataset. The repertoires were released in a freely available public database intended as a resource for research on the immune response to SARS-CoV-2. Samples were obtained from the ongoing ImmuneRACE study (first 160 participants) and from over 1,000 subjects provided by 6 global collaborators. Nearly every sample came with metadata listing a de-identified subject ID, COVID-19 status, age in years and sex. Where HLA class I and class II types were available, the types were taken from metadata supplied by the sample provider, not from assay-based typing.

Another Seattle source contributed samples from volunteer blood donors who had recovered from COVID-19. Whole blood was collected in K2EDTA tubes by collaborating institutions according to the institutions' own protocols. Collaborator samples were shipped for TCRbeta analysis as frozen whole blood, isolated PBMCs, or DNA extracted from either sample type. Worth noting for this clone: Its antigen remains unidentified. The input lacks base qualities; no much larger clone sits a single base away.

Overall study results and their limits: The amount of clinical and demographic metadata varied by source and participant and was provided uncurated.

CDR3 length: 16 amino acids, cysteine to phenylalanine. Of the read, only the CDR3 DNA is kept; its 48 bases are in frame from base 1. Germline trimming: 4 bases from V, 6 bases from J; junction bases outside gene matches: 12. According to the germline V gene, CDR1 reads MGHRA and CDR2 reads YSYEKL. TCRbeta CDR3 regions were amplified from genomic DNA by means of the immunoSEQ Assay, a bias-controlled multiplex PCR. Turning to the authors' computational methods: Within the assay, amplification of reference gene primers was used to estimate how many nucleated cells each sample contained. To quantify the absolute abundance of each unique TCRbeta CDR3 rearrangement, sequence reads were collapsed and filtered. For each sample, productive Simpson clonality was calculated as the square root of Simpson's diversity index over productive rearrangements. TCRdb re-hosts the immuneACCESS table, in-frame sequences only. Its copies lack some clones; in the studies checked, an unresolved V gene accounts for under half of them, and the cause for the rest is not known. D and trimming were read from the DNA, whereas the V and J calls and clone size are those reported in that table. This sample gives around 250,000 clones in total; approximately 88% of them show up just once. 0.85% to 0.95% of the sample comes from the top ten.

The sequenced sample consisted of peripheral blood. The clonotype originates from a woman aged 40 to 50 who had recovered from COVID-19. The rearrangement combines TRBV4-1 with TRBJ2-7; a stretch of 10 junction bases matches TRBD2. The nucleotide sequence is given as TGCGCCAGCAGCCCCCTGTGGGAAGCGGGAGGGCCCGAGCAGTACTTC. Translated, this is CASSPLWEAGGPEQYF.